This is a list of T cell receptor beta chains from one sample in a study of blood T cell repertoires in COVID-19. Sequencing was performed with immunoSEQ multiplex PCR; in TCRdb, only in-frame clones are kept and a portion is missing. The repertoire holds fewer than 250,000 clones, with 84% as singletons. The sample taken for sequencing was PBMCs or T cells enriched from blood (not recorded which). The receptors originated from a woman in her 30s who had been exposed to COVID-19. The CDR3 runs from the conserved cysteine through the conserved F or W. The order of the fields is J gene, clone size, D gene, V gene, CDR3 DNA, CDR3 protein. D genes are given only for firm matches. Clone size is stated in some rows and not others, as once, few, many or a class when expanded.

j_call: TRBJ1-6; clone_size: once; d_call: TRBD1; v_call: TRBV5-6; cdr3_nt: TGTGCCAGCAGCCTCCGGGACAGGGTGGCCTATTTGTCACCCCTCCACTTT; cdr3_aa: CASSLRDRVAYLSPLHF
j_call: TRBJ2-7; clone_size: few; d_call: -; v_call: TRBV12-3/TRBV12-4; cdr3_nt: TGTGCCAGCAGTTTAGGGCAGTTCTACGAGCAGTACTTC; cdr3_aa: CASSLGQFYEQYF
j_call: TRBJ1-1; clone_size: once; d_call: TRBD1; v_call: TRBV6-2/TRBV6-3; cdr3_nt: TGTGCCAGCAGTTGGGACAGGGAAGCTTTCTTT; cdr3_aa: CASSWDREAFF
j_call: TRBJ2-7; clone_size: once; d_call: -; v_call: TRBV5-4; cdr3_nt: TGTGCCAGCAGCCGGGGTGGTTTGGATACGAGCGAGCAGTACTTC; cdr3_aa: CASSRGGLDTSEQYF
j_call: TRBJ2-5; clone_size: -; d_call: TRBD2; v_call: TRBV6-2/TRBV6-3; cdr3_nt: TGTGCCAGCAGCATGAGATTCGGGACTAGCGGGGGGGCCGGGGAGACCCAGTACTTC; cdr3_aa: CASSMRFGTSGGAGETQYF
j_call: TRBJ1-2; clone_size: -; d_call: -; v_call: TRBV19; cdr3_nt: TGTGCCAGTAGTATAGCCCCGCAAGCCTCTAACTATGGCTACACTTTC; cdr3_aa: CASSIAPQASNYGYTF
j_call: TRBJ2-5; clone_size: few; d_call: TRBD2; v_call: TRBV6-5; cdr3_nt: TGTGCCAGCAGTCCCCAGCGGGGGGAATCAGAGACCCAGTACTTC; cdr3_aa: CASSPQRGESETQYF
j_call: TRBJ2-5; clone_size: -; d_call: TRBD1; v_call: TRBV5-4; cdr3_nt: TGTGCCAGCAGCCCGGGACAGAGCTTAGAGACCCAGTACTTC; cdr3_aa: CASSPGQSLETQYF
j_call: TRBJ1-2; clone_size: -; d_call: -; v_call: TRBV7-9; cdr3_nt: TGTGCCAGCAGCTTAGGTCCGGTTAACTATGGCTACACCTTC; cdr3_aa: CASSLGPVNYGYTF
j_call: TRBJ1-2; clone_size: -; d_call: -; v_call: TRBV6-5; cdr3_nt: TGTGCCAGCAGTTACGAGGGAGGGTATGGCTACACCTTC; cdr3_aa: CASSYEGGYGYTF
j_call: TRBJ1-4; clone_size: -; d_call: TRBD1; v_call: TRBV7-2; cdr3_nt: TGTGCCAGCAGCCTACAACAGGGGACCGCCGAAAAACTGTTTTTT; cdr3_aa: CASSLQQGTAEKLFF
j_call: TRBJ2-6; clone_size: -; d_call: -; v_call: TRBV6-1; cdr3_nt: TGTGCCAGCAGTGAAAACAACTCTGGGGCCAACGTCCTGACTTTC; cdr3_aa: CASSENNSGANVLTF
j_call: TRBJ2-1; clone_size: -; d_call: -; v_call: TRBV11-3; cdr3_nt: TGTGCCAGCAGCTTAGGCGGACTCTCCTACAATGAGCAGTTCTTC; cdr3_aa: CASSLGGLSYNEQFF
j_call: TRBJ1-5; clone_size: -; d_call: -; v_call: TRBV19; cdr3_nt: TGTGCCAGTAGTATCTTACCCGGGGATAGCAATCAGCCCCAGCATTTT; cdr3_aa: CASSILPGDSNQPQHF
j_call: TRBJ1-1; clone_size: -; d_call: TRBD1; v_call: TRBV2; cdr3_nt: TGTGCCAGCAGTGTAAGACAGGGGTACACTGAAGCTTTCTTT; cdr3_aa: CASSVRQGYTEAFF
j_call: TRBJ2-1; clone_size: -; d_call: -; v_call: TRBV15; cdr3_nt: TGTGCCACCAGCAGAGATCTGAACACATACAATGAGCAGTTCTTC; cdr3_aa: CATSRDLNTYNEQFF
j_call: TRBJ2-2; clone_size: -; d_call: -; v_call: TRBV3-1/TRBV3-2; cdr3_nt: TGTGCCAGCAGCCCTTTCGAGGGTGTACTCGGGGAGCTGTTTTTT; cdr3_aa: CASSPFEGVLGELFF
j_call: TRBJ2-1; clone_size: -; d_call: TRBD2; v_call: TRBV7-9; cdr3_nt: TGTGCCAGCAGCCCCCCCCCTACTAGCGGGGGGATGTCCTACAATGAGCAGTTCTTC; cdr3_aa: CASSPPPTSGGMSYNEQFF
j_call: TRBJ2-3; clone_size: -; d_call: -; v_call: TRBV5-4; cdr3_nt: TGTGCCAGCAGCGGAGGGCCTCCAGATACGCAGTATTTT; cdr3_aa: CASSGGPPDTQYF
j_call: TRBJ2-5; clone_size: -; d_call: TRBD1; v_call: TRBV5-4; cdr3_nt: TGTGCCAGCAGCTTGTCGGGGGACAGGTTGAGGGAGACCCAGTACTTC; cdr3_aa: CASSLSGDRLRETQYF
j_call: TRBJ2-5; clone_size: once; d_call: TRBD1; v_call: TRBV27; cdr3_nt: TGTGCCAGCAGTTTATCTGGGACAGGGAGTTTGGCGACCCAGTACTTC; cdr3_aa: CASSLSGTGSLATQYF
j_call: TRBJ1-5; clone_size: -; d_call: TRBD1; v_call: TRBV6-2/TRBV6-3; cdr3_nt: TGTGCCAGCAGTTATGAACAGGGGGGGGGCAATCAGCCCCAGCATTTT; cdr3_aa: CASSYEQGGGNQPQHF
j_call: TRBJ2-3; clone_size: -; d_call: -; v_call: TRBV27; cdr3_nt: TGTGCCAGCAGTTCCCCTTTGTTAGCCCCCGATACGCAGTATTTT; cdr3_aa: CASSSPLLAPDTQYF
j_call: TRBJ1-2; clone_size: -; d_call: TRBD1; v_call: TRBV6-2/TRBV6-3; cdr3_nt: TGTGCCAGCAGTGCGGGACAGGTGAACTATGGCTACACCTTC; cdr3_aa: CASSAGQVNYGYTF
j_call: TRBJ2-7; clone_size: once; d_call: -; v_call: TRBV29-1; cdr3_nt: TGCAGCGTTGACAGGGGTGACTCCTACGAGCAGTACTTC; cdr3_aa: CSVDRGDSYEQYF
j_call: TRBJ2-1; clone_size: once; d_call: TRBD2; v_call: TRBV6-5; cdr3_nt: TGTGCCAGCAGTTGGGGGACTAGCCGCACCGATGAGCAGTTCTTC; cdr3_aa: CASSWGTSRTDEQFF
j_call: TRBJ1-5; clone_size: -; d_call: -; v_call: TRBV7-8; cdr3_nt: TGTGCCAGCAGCTTAGAGTGGAGTTTTGGCCAGCATTTT; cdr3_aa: CASSLEWSFGQHF
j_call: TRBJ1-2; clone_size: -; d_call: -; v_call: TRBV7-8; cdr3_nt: TGTGCCAGCAGCTCTAGAGAGGGCAACGATTTCTATGGCTACACCTTC; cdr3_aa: CASSSREGNDFYGYTF
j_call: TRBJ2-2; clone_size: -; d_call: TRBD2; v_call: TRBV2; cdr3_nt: TGTGCCAGCAGGGGGACTAGCACGAACACCGGGGAGCTGTTTTTT; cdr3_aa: CASRGTSTNTGELFF
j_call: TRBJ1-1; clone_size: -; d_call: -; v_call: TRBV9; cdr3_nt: TGTGCCAGCAGCGCCCTATCGAACACTGAAGCTTTCTTT; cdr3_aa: CASSALSNTEAFF
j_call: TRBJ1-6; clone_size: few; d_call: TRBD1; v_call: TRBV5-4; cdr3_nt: TGTGCCAGCAGCTCCGGACAGGGAACTTCACCCCTCCACTTT; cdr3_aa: CASSSGQGTSPLHF
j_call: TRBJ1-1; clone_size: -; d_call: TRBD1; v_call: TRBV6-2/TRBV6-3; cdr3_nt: TGTGCCAGCAGTTACCGGGACAGGGGGCTGAACACTGAAGCTTTCTTT; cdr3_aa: CASSYRDRGLNTEAFF
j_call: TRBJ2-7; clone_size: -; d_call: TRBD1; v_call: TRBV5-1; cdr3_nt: TGCGCCAGCCGTCCGGGACAGACCTACGAGCAGTACTTC; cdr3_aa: CASRPGQTYEQYF
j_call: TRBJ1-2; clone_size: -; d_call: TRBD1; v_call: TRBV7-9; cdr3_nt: TGTGCCAGCAGCTTAAGAGGGACAGTTCCCGTCGTTTATGGCTACACCTTC; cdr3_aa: CASSLRGTVPVVYGYTF
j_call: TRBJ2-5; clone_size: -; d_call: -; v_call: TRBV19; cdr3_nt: TGTGCCAGTAGTATTCGAGGGTCCAGGCAAGAGACCCAGTACTTC; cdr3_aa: CASSIRGSRQETQYF
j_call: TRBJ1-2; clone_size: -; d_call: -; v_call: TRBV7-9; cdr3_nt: TGTGCCAGCAGCTTAGGTGTAGGGGGCTATGGCTACACCTTC; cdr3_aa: CASSLGVGGYGYTF
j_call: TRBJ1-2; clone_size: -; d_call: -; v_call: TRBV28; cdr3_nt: TGTGCCAGCAGTTTGTGGCGAGGATATGGCTACACCTTC; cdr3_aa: CASSLWRGYGYTF
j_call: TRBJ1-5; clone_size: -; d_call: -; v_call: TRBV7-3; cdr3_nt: TGTGCCAGCAGCAGCGATAAAAATCAGCCCCAGCATTTT; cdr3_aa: CASSSDKNQPQHF
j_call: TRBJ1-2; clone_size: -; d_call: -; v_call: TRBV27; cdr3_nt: TGTGCCAGCAGTCCGTGGACGGGGGGCTATGGCTACACCTTC; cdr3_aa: CASSPWTGGYGYTF
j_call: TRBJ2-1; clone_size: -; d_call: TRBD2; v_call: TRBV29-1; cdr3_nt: TGCAGCGTTGAAGGAGCGGGGGGACTCTCCTACAATGAGCAGTTCTTC; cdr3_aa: CSVEGAGGLSYNEQFF
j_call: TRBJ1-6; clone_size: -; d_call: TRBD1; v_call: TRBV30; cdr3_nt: TGTGCCTGGGGACTTCGGGACAGAAATTCACCCCTCCACTTT; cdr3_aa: CAWGLRDRNSPLHF